This TCR beta chain was documented in a study of long-term antiretroviral therapy in people with HIV. Germline CDR1 is GTSNPN and CDR2 is SVGIG (reference sequence). V was cut by 1 base and J by 4 bases, with 8 bases left in between. The CDR3 runs to 13 residues. General study points: Clones that had undergone expansion before ART prevailed in the repertoire throughout all time points.

PBMC samples from each donor numbered at least one pre-ART and at least two post-ART. There were no participants with HIV treated outside the United States. As for this clone: Its antigen is not identified.

This was the immunoSEQ v3.0 assay at survey level. It was roughly 40,000-50,000 T-cell genomes per sample that sequencing targeted. Generated by immunoSEQ multiplex PCR, the TCRdb table keeps only in-frame clones and is missing some. Altogether 15,000 to 20,000 clones are present, around 77% being singletons, with the ten largest covering less than 14%. The chain joins TRBV30 to TRBJ1-5; D might be TRBD1 (5 bases). This TCR was recovered from a woman aged 40-49 years with HIV. The starting material was unsorted PBMCs, obtained 2.3 years after starting antiretroviral therapy. The DNA for the CDR3 is TGTGCCTGGAGTGAACAGGCAAATCAGCCCCAGCATTTT. Encoded protein: CAWSEQANQPQHF.